This passage covers 11 T cell receptor beta chains from one sample sequenced in a study of blood T cells in healthy people across ages (dated by TCRdb to about 2015). The method was 5' RACE. TCRdb records Illumina HiSeq 2500 as the sequencer. A second roughly 6 to 12 cycle PCR used a sample-barcoded 5' primer and a J-beta primer mix. Using fastp trimming at Q25 and MiXCR clonotype assembly, TCRdb reanalyzed the public sequencing data and kept in-frame beta chains. Identical CDR3 protein sequences are pooled into one entry, listed with their most common genes and DNA. The sample includes around 520,000 distinct CDR3 sequences, with about 27% observed a single time. Over 3.5% of the sample comes from the top ten. These data also formed part of another study, on T cells of mothers and their children.

The sample taken for sequencing was blood. These receptors all stem from a boy aged 2 to 9 in good health.

CDR3 nucleotides: TGTGCCAGCAGCTATGGCAGGGGCTCTGGGGCCAACGTCCTGACTTTC. Translating gives CASSYGRGSGANVLTF. The rearrangement joins TRBV6-5 to TRBJ2-6, with D possibly being TRBD1 (6 bases). The germline V gene has CDR1 MNHEY and CDR2 SVGAGI. V gave up 6 bases and J gave up 0 bases, with 12 bases separating them. This CDR3 is 16 amino acids long.

As to this clonotype: A read error may produce the germline difference seen at one junction end. The chain employs TRBV7-9 and TRBJ2-1, with D hard to call. Germline V lookup: CDR1 SEHNR, CDR2 FQNEAQ (reference sequence). The CDR3 loop spans 18 amino acids. In DNA form, the CDR3 reads TGTGTCAGCAGCTTACCTGGGTTCGCAGTCAGCTCCTACAATGAGCTGTTCTTC. Translating gives CVSSLPGFAVSSYNELFF.

This clonotype was seen more than once but under ten times. This sequence joins TRBV12-3 or TRBV12-4 and TRBJ1-1; D is ambiguous. The CDR3 has 13 residues. V was clipped by 7 bases and J by 1 base, with 10 bases between them. The CDR3 bases are TGTGCCAGCACTTTGGACGGGAACACTGAAGCTTTCTTT. Translated, it gives CASTLDGNTEAFF.

The chain has TRBV6-2 or TRBV6-3 and TRBJ1-2; TRBD1 is a possible D gene (6 bases). This CDR3 is 17 amino acids long. With 0 bases removed from V and 2 bases from J, the gap between germline ends came to 16 bases. The germline CDR1 and CDR2 sequences are MNHEY and SVGEGT. CDR3 nucleotide sequence: TGTGCCAGCAGTTACTCGAGGGGGGGCCTGCGGAACTATGGCTACACCTTC. Translated, it gives CASSYSRGGLRNYGYTF.

For the CDR3, the DNA is TGTGCCAGCATCGTCGACAGGGACTATGGCTACACCTTC. Translating gives CASIVDRDYGYTF. The chain has TRBV7-9 and TRBJ1-2, with 7 bases identical to TRBD1. The CDR3 has 13 residues. V shed 7 bases, J shed 3 bases, and the junction held 5 bases outside the gene matches. Germline CDR1 and CDR2: SEHNR and FQNEAQ (reference sequence).

V usage is TRBV19 and J usage is TRBJ2-3, with D possibly TRBD1 on 6 matching bases. Germline V gene sequence: CDR1 LNHDA, CDR2 SQIVND (reference sequence). The CDR3 totals 15 residues. The germline V and J ends were trimmed by 5 bases and 4 bases, with 16 bases remaining between them. The CDR3 bases are TGTGCCAGTAGTTCCGGGACGAGGGGGTCAGATACGCAGTATTTT. This translates into CASSSGTRGSDTQYF.

The sample holds a few counts of this clonotype. The rearrangement joins TRBV27 to TRBJ2-7; D might be TRBD1 (6 bases). Trimming shortened V by 2 bases and J by 3 bases, and 20 bases separated the two germline ends. The CDR3 is made up of 17 amino acids. Germline-derived CDR1 and CDR2 are MNHEY and SMNVEV (reference sequence). As DNA, the CDR3 is TGTGCCAGCAGTTTACTGGGATCCGGAACAGGGATCTACGAGCAGTACTTC. Residues: CASSLLGSGTGIYEQYF.

This rearrangement joins TRBV14 to TRBJ2-3, with D perhaps TRBD2 (6 bases). This CDR3 has 14 residues. Trimming stripped 4 bases from V and 2 bases from J, with 10 bases between. The V gene's germline CDR1 is SGHDN and CDR2 FVKESK. Here the CDR3 reads CASSPRTTTDTQYF. CDR3 in DNA: TGTGCCAGCAGCCCTCGGACTACCACAGATACGCAGTATTTT.

This clonotype was seen only a few times. The chain is built from TRBV15 and TRBJ2-2; D perhaps matches TRBD1 (6 bases). The CDR3 sequence is 14 residues long. The germline gives CDR1 LNHNV, CDR2 YYDKDF (reference sequence). Trimming pared 2 bases from V and 6 bases from J, leaving 10 bases between. The CDR3 protein is CATSRQGPSGELFF. CDR3 nucleotides: TGTGCCACCAGCAGACAGGGGCCCTCCGGGGAGCTGTTTTTT.

The chain is built from TRBV10-3 and TRBJ1-1, with D possibly matching TRBD1 (5 bases). V lost 10 bases and J lost 7, with 22 bases in between. The CDR3 totals 14 residues. The germline V gene has CDR1 ENHRY and CDR2 SYGVKD. CDR3 sequence (DNA): TGTGCCACCTCAGATGAAGACAGAGCAAATGAAGCTTTCTTT. Its protein is CATSDEDRANEAFF.

This clonotype came up a few times. The chain has TRBV29-1 and TRBJ2-7; a weak D match, TRBD1 (6 bases). The DNA end is more similar to TRBJ2-1, so the J call may be wrong. Looked up from germline, CDR1 is SQVTM and CDR2 is ANQGSEA. The CDR3 has 14 residues. The CDR3 coding sequence is TGCAGCGGGATACAGGGCAGGGCCTACAATGAGCAGTTCTTC. Amino acid sequence: CSGIQGRAYNEQFF.